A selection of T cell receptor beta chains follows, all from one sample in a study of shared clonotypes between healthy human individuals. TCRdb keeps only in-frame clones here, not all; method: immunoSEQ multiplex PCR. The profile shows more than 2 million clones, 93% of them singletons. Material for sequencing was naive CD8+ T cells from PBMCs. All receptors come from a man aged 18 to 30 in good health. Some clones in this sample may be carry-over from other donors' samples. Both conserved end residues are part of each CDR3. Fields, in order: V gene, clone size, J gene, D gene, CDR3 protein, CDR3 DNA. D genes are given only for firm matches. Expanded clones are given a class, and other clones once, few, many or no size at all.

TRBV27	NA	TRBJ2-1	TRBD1	CASSIRDSRYNEQFF	TGTGCCAGCAGTATCCGGGACAGTCGCTACAATGAGCAGTTCTTC
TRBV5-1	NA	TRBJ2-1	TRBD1	CASTLRDRELNEQFF	TGCGCCAGCACCCTCCGGGACAGGGAGTTAAATGAGCAGTTCTTC
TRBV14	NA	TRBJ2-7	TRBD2	CASSQALAGASYEQYF	TGTGCCAGCAGCCAGGCCCTAGCGGGAGCCTCCTACGAGCAGTACTTC
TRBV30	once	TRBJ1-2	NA	CAWRPPRAIVNGYTF	TGTGCCTGGAGGCCACCCCGGGCGATTGTCAATGGCTACACCTTC
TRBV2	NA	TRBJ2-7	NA	CASSESGGAGYEQYF	TGTGCCAGCAGTGAATCAGGAGGGGCCGGGTACGAGCAGTACTTC
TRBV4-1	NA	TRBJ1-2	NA	CASSQTDRNLFYGYTF	TGCGCCAGCAGCCAAACCGACAGGAATCTCTTCTATGGCTACACCTTC
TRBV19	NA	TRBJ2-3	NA	CASRDSRALGDTQYF	TGTGCCAGTAGGGACAGTAGGGCACTAGGGGATACGCAGTATTTT
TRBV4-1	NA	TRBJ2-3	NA	CASSQEDPTDTQYF	TGCGCCAGCAGCCAAGAGGACCCTACAGATACGCAGTATTTT
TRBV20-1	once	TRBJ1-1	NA	CSGGEGAEAFF	TGCAGTGGCGGGGAGGGGGCTGAAGCTTTCTTT
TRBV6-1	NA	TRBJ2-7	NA	CASSEVGRIYEQYF	TGTGCCAGCAGTGAAGTCGGGAGAATCTACGAGCAGTACTTC
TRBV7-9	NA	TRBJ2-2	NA	CASSLERGTGELFF	TGTGCCAGCAGCTTAGAAAGGGGCACCGGGGAGCTGTTTTTT
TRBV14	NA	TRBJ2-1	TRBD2	CASSQVTSGRPGKFF	TGTGCCAGCAGCCAAGTTACTAGCGGGAGGCCCGGGAAGTTCTTC
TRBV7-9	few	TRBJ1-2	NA	CASSRMVRADGYGYTF	TGTGCCAGCAGCCGTATGGTTAGGGCCGATGGCTATGGCTACACCTTC